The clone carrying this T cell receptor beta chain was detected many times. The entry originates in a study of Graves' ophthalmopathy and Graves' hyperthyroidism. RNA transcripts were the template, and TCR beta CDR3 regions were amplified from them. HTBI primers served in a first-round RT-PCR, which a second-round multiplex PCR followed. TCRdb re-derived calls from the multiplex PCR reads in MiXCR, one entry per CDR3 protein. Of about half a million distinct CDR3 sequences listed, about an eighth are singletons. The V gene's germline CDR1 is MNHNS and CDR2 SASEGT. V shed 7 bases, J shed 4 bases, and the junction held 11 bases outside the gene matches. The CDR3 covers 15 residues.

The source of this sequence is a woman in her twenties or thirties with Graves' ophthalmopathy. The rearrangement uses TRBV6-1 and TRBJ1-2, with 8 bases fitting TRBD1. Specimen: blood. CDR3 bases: TGTGCCAGCAAAAGAGACAGGGGACTAGGCTATGGCTACACCTTC. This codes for CASKRDRGLGYGYTF.